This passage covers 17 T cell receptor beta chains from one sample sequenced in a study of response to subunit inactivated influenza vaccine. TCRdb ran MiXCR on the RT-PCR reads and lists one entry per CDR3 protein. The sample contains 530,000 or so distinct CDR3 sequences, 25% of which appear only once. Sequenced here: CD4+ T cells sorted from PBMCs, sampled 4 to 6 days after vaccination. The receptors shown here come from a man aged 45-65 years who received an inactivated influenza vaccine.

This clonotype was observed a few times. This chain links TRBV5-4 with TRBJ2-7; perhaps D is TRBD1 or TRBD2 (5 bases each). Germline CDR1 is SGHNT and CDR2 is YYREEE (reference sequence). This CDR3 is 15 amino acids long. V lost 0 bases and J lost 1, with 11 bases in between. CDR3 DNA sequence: TGTGCCAGCAGCTTGGGGGGGACCGTTTCCTACGAGCAGTACTTC. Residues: CASSLGGTVSYEQYF. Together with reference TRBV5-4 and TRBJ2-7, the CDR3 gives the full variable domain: ETGVTQSPTHLIKTRGQQVTLRCSSQSGHNTVSWYQQALGQGPQFIFQYYREEENGRGNFPPRFSGLQFPNYSSELNVNALELDDSALYLCASSLGGTVSYEQYFGPGTRLTVT.

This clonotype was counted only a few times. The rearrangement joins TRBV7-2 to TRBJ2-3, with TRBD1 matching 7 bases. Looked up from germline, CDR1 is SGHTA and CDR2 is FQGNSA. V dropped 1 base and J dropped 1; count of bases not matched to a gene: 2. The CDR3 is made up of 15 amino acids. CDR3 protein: CASSLVGTGTDTQYF. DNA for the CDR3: TGTGCCAGCAGCTTAGTTGGGACAGGCACAGATACGCAGTATTTT.

CDR3 DNA sequence: TGCAGTGCGGCACTAGCGGGAACGACAGATACGCAGTATTTT. This translates into CSAALAGTTDTQYF. The rearrangement joins TRBV20-1 to TRBJ2-3; 10 bases are shared with TRBD2. Germline lookup yields CDR1 DFQATT and CDR2 SNEGSKA (reference sequence). CDR3 length: 14 residues. The V gene end was trimmed by 6 bases and the J gene end by 3 bases; junction bases not matched to a gene: 6.

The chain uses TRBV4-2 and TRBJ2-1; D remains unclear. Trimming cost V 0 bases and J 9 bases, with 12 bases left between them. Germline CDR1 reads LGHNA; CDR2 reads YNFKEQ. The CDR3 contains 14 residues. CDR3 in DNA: TGTGCCAGCAGCCAAGATTTGGTGGTGAGTGAGCAGTTCTTC. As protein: CASSQDLVVSEQFF.

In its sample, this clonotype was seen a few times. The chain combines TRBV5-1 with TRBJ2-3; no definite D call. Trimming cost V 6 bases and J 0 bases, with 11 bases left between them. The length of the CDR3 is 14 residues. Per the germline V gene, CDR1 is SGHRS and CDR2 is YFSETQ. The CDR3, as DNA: TGCGCCAGCACCGTGAGCCCCAGCACAGATACGCAGTATTTT. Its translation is CASTVSPSTDTQYF.

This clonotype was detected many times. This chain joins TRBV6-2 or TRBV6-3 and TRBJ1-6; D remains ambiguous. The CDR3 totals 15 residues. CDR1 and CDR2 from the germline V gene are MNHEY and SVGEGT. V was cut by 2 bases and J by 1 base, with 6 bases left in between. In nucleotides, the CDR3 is TGTGCCAGCAGTTACGTGGAATCCTATAATTCACCCCTCCACTTT. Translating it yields CASSYVESYNSPLHF.

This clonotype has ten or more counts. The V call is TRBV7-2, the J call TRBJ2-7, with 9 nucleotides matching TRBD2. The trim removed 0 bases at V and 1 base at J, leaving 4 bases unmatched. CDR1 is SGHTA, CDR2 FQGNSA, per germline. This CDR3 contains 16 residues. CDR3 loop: CASSLAGGGGSYEQYF. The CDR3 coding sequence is TGTGCCAGCAGCTTAGCGGGCGGGGGGGGATCCTACGAGCAGTACTTC.

The CDR3 here is CASSAVAGRTGELFF. For the CDR3, the DNA is TGCGCCAGCAGCGCCGTAGCGGGGAGGACCGGGGAGCTGTTTTTT. V is TRBV5-1 and J is TRBJ2-2; TRBD2 matches at 8 bases. After removal of 4 bases from V and 5 bases from J, the junction contained 7 bases not matched to a gene. CDR3 size: 15 residues. Looked up from germline, CDR1 is SGHRS and CDR2 is YFSETQ.

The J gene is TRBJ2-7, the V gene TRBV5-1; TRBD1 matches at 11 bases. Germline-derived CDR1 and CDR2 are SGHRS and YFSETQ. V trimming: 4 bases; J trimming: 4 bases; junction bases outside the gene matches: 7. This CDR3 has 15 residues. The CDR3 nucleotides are TGCGCCAGCAGCCAGGGACAGGGGGAAAGATACGAGCAGTACTTC. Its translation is CASSQGQGERYEQYF.

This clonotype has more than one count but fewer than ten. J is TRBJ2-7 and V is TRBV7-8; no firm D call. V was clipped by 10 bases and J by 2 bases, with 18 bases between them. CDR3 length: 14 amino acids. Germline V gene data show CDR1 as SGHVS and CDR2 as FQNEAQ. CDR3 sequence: CATSGAARPYEQYF. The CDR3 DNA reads TGTGCCACCTCTGGAGCTGCCAGGCCCTACGAGCAGTACTTC.

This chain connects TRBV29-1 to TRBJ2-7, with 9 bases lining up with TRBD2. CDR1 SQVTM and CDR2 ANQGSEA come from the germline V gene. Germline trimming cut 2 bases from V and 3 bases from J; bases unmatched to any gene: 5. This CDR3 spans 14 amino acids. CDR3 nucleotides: TGCAGCGTTGAAATTAGCGGGAGCTTCTACGAGCAGTACTTC. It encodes CSVEISGSFYEQYF.

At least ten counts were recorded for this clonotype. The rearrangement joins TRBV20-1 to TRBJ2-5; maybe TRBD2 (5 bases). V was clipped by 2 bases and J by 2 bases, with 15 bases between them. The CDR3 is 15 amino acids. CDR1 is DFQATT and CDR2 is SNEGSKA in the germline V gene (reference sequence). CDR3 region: CSARSSRGWQETQYF. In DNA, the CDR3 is TGCAGTGCTAGATCAAGCAGAGGGTGGCAAGAGACCCAGTACTTC.

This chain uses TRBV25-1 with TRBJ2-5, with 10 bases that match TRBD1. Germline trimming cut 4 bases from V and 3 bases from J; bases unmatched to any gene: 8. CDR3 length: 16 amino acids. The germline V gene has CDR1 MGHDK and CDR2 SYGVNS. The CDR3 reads CASSVSAGQGKETQYF. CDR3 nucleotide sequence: TGTGCCAGCAGTGTGTCGGCGGGACAGGGGAAAGAGACCCAGTACTTC.

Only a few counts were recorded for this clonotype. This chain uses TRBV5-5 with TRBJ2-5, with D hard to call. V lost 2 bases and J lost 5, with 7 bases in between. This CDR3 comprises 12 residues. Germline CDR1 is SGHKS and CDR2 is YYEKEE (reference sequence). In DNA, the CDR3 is TGTGCCAGCAGCTTAAGCTTTGAGACCCAGTACTTC. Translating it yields CASSLSFETQYF.

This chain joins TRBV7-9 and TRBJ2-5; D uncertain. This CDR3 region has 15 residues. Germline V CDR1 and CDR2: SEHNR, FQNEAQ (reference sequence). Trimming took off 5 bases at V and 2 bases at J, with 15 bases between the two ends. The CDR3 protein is CASSPPGYGQETQYF. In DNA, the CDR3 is TGTGCCAGCAGCCCCCCCGGCTATGGGCAAGAGACCCAGTACTTC.

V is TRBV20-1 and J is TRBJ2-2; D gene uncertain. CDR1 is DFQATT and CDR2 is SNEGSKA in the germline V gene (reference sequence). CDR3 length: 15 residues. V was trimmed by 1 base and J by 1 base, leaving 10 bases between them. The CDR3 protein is CSARGLTENTGELFF. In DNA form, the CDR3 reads TGCAGTGCTAGAGGACTGACGGAGAACACCGGGGAGCTGTTTTTT.

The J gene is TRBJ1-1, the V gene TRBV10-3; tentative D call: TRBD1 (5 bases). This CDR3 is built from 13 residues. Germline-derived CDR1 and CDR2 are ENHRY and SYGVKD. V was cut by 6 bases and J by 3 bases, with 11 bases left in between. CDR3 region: CAISDGTYTEAFF. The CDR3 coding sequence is TGTGCCATCAGCGACGGGACCTACACTGAAGCTTTCTTT.